This T cell receptor (beta chain) was found in a study of radiation and T cells in renal cell carcinoma. The study, taken as a whole, reports: No pretreatment tumor biopsies were available for baseline clonotypes.

Time point defined: blood 2 weeks post-SBRT. Regarding treatment: 15 Gy SBRT to primary tumor, nephrectomy 4 weeks later. After SBRT, blood was collected at 2 and 4 weeks, plus baseline. This renal cell carcinoma was of the clear cell type. In this sample, this clone turned up a few times. The antigen is not known. This table comes from immunoSEQ multiplex PCR, and its TCRdb copy is limited to in-frame clones, with some not included. The sample has fewer than 55,000 clones, 80% seen once. Sample: blood, taken from a patient whose treatment included radiotherapy and nephrectomy. This TCR was sampled from a woman aged 70-85 years with renal cell carcinoma.

CDR3 coding DNA: TGTGCCAGCAGTGGGGAAGGTTCACCTCCATACGAGCAGTACTTC. Protein product: CASSGEGSPPYEQYF. The chain employs TRBV2 and TRBJ2-7; D is unclear. The germline gives CDR1 SNHLY, CDR2 FYNNEI. This CDR3 is built from 15 residues. Trimming pared 4 bases from V and 4 bases from J, leaving 17 bases between.